The 4 T cell receptor beta chains reported below all come from one sample, sequenced in a study of shared clonotypes between healthy human individuals. Some clones are missing from TCRdb's copy, which holds only in-frame ones; the method was immunoSEQ multiplex PCR. This table holds roughly 500,000 clones, approximately 81% found once. The sample consisted of PBMCs. Receptors were obtained from a woman between 35 and 50 years old in good health. Some clones in this sample may be carry-over from other donors' samples.

The CDR3 is CASSSSGPGGPNTIYF. CDR3 in DNA: TGTGCCAGCAGCTCCTCGGGACCAGGGGGCCCAAACACCATATATTTT. This chain links TRBV7-2 with TRBJ1-3, with 8 nucleotides matching TRBD1. Germline CDR1 reads SGHTA; CDR2 reads FQGNSA. The CDR3 consists of 16 residues. V was pared by 4 bases and J by 6 bases, with 11 bases of the junction left unmatched.

The chain couples TRBV19 to TRBJ1-1; D may be TRBD1 (6 bases). The germline CDR1 and CDR2 sequences are LNHDA and SQIVND (reference sequence). CDR3 size: 14 residues. The V and J ends lost 5 bases and 3 bases respectively, with 13 bases between them. Here the CDR3 DNA reads TGTGCCAGTAGTCCCCCAGGGGCGGACACTGAAGCTTTCTTT. Translating it yields CASSPPGADTEAFF.

As DNA, the CDR3 is TGTGCCAGCAGCCTAGAACCGGGACCCAAAAACATTCAGTACTTC. The encoded protein is CASSLEPGPKNIQYF. The genes are TRBV6-1 and TRBJ2-4, with D tentatively TRBD1 or TRBD2 (5 bases each). Germline-derived CDR1 and CDR2 are MNHNS and SASEGT. CDR3 length equals 15 residues. Trimming stripped 6 bases from V and 2 bases from J, with 14 bases between.

With regard to this clone: This likely stems from a read error, as it lies one base from a far larger clone. This sample includes further DNA sequences coding for the same CDR3. The chain combines TRBV28 with TRBJ1-1; the D gene is possibly TRBD1 (5 bases). Germline lookup yields CDR1 MDHEN and CDR2 SYDVKM. The CDR3 is made up of 14 amino acids. The CDR3 coding sequence is TGCGCCAGCAGAAGGTGGGGGGAGAACACTGAAGCTTTCTTT. Translation: CASRRWGENTEAFF.